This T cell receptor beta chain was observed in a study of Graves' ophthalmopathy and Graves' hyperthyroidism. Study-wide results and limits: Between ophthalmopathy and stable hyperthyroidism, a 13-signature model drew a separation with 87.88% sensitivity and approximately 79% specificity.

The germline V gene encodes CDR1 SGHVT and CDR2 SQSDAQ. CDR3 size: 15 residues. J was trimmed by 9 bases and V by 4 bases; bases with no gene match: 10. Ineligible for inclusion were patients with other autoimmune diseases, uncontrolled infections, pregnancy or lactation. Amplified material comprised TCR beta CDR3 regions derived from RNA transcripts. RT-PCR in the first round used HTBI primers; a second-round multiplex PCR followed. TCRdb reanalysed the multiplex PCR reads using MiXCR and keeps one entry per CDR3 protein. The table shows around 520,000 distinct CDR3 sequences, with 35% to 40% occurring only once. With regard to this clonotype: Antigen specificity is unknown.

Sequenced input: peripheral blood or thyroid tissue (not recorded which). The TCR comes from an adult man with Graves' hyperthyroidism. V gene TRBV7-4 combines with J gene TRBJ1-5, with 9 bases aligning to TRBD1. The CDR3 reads CASSSPGQGLGPQHF. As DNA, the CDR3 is TGTGCCAGCAGCTCCCCGGGACAGGGCCTGGGGCCCCAGCATTTT. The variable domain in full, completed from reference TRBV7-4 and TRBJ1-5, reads GAGVSQSPRYKVAKRGRDVALRCDSISGHVTLYWYRQTLGQGSEVLTYSQSDAQRDKSGRPSGRFSAERPERSVSTLKIQRTEQGDSAVYLCASSSPGQGLGPQHFGDGTRLSIL.